The rows below give T cell receptor beta chains drawn from one sample of a study of regulatory T cells in long-lasting Graves disease. Via MiXCR, TCRdb re-called the multiplex PCR reads, giving one row per CDR3 protein. The data show approximately 470,000 distinct CDR3 sequences, roughly 15% seen once. These data were also filed under a second study, of T cells in Graves' hyperthyroidism and ophthalmopathy.

Specimen: peripheral blood mononuclear cells (PBMCs), collected at new diagnosis, from a patient treated with antithyroid drugs. The receptors originated from a man aged 35 to 55 with Graves disease. CDR3s leave out the opening cysteine and the closing phenylalanine or tryptophan. Clone size is not always given. Where it is, it says once, few, many or a class for expanded clones.

J	size	V	CDR3
TRBJ2-5	few	TRBV29-1	SVDLWGGETQY
TRBJ2-1	-	TRBV11-2	ASSQGGTPDNEQF
TRBJ2-3	few	TRBV19	ASSVQGSAQY
TRBJ2-2	few	TRBV7-2	ASSFTGNGGELF
TRBJ1-1	many	TRBV20-1	SAPDREVTEAF
TRBJ1-5	-	TRBV12-3/TRBV12-4	ASSFSSRQPQH
TRBJ2-3	few	TRBV19	ASSIARDWRTDTQY
TRBJ1-1	-	TRBV11-3	ASSLRRLAQVNTEAF
TRBJ1-2	many	TRBV20-1	SARERTAYGYT
TRBJ2-7	few	TRBV5-1	ASSLGSESSYEQY
TRBJ2-7	many	TRBV20-1	SARGLAGGYEQY
TRBJ1-6	many	TRBV7-8	ASSLVANSGLH
TRBJ2-4	many	TRBV30	AWRTQGRGDIQY
TRBJ2-5	many	TRBV18	ASSGQGTYQETQY
TRBJ2-3	-	TRBV20-1	SASGTSGQSTDTQY
TRBJ2-7	many	TRBV7-2	ASSLVASGSSYEQY
TRBJ1-2	few	TRBV9	ASSAVGGGYT
TRBJ1-2	-	TRBV12-3/TRBV12-4	ASSLQGRGYT
TRBJ2-2	many	TRBV7-3	ASSSYRGPNTGELF
TRBJ2-7	few	TRBV20-1	SARGYRDRGYEQY
TRBJ2-7	few	TRBV10-3	AISESVRLEQY
TRBJ2-1	few	TRBV29-1	SGRTYNEQF
TRBJ2-7	many	TRBV2	ASSGRAPY
TRBJ2-1	few	TRBV9	ASSVAGQGGWQF
TRBJ1-4	many	TRBV28	ASSYETGGNEKLF
TRBJ2-4	many	TRBV9	ASSVGETGKGNIQY
TRBJ2-1	-	TRBV4-2	ASSPGLAGVWEQF
TRBJ2-1	many	TRBV24-1	ATSDRDPRRGWEQF
TRBJ1-5	-	TRBV2	ASSVDRTAINQPQH
TRBJ1-5	many	TRBV7-2	ASSLDRRGPSNQPQH
TRBJ2-7	many	TRBV2	ASSEALAGYYEQY
TRBJ2-2	-	TRBV18	ASSPDRTSEWATGELF
TRBJ2-1	-	TRBV10-1	ASSDLGRANYNEQF
TRBJ1-2	many	TRBV12-3/TRBV12-4	ASSSGKTQYGYT
TRBJ2-7	many	TRBV24-1	ATSDLNREQY
TRBJ2-1	many	TRBV29-1	SARSLGQGDSYNEQF
TRBJ2-5	many	TRBV27	ASSRVRMGEETQY
TRBJ2-7	-	TRBV19	ASSMVGYEQY
TRBJ2-7	-	TRBV4-1	ASSLPSSGRYEQY
TRBJ2-1	once	TRBV6-1	ASKLAGVWFEQF
TRBJ1-4	few	TRBV6-1	ASRGWAQPDEKLF
TRBJ2-1	many	TRBV20-1	SAVIWAANEQF
TRBJ2-5	-	TRBV5-1	ASSLSLAEGETQY
TRBJ2-1	few	TRBV19	ASTISGRLGNEQF
TRBJ2-1	many	TRBV15	ATSRVARGYYNEQF
TRBJ2-5	many	TRBV2	ASSEGGTGEGQY
TRBJ1-4	few	TRBV28	ASSTGDRDEEKLF
TRBJ2-1	many	TRBV11-2	ASIRGTSGRNEQF
TRBJ1-2	many	TRBV12-3/TRBV12-4	ASSPRTGNYGYT
TRBJ1-6	many	TRBV29-1	SVVEGPGSPLH
TRBJ2-3	many	TRBV20-1	SAIRAGPRDTQY
TRBJ1-5	few	TRBV28	ASSFGSSNQPQH
TRBJ1-1	many	TRBV28	ASSLQRGRNTEAF
TRBJ2-5	few	TRBV19	ASTGGRLETQY
TRBJ1-6	-	TRBV20-1	SAPLGRTSGHRYNSPLH
TRBJ2-7	many	TRBV7-9	ASSSFQRETDEQY
TRBJ1-2	-	TRBV28	ASSPTNYGYT
TRBJ2-1	many	TRBV18	ASSSGQGAGNEQF
TRBJ1-4	many	TRBV18	ASSPESRREKLF